This TCR beta chain was captured in a study of cytomegalovirus exposure and HLA in healthy donors. Use of 60 Vbeta and 13 Jbeta primers characterized the PCR. Clones were sequenced by immunoSEQ multiplex PCR, and TCRdb holds only the in-frame ones, with some missing. The repertoire has about 180,000 clones, approximately 80% of them found once; the top ten carry around 1.4%. Despite likely unrecorded immune exposures, the donors were nominally healthy at the time of sampling. Note on this clone: Antigen unknown.

Overall study results and limits: Sequencing artifact likely explains a cluster of highly shared sequence variants.

V was shortened by 3 bases and J by 10 bases, with 18 bases between the two germline ends. This CDR3 has 15 residues. CDR1 SGHTA and CDR2 FQGNSA come from the germline V gene. The genes are TRBV7-2 and TRBJ1-4, with D possibly TRBD1 on 5 matching bases. The receptor comes from a girl aged 5 to 17 in good health and CMV-seropositive. Material for sequencing was PBMCs. This CDR3 is CASSLTTAWQGKLFF. DNA for the CDR3: TGTGCCAGCAGCTTGACGACAGCGTGGCAGGGAAAACTGTTTTTT.